This T cell receptor (beta chain) was obtained from a study of blood T cell repertoires in COVID-19. Study summary: The cDNA or gDNA used as material had been derived from T cells, B-cell-depleted T cells, or PBMCs.

The germline V gene has CDR1 LNHDA and CDR2 SQIVND (reference sequence). V lost 5 bases, J lost 3 bases, and 5 bases lay in between. This CDR3 has 13 residues. The protocol was immunoSEQ multiplex PCR, while the TCRdb copy is restricted to in-frame clones and leaves out a portion. The table includes about 55,000 clones, around 83% detected once. This TCR was sampled from a woman aged 55-70 years with acute or convalescent COVID-19. The rearrangement links TRBV19 to TRBJ1-6; no clear D. Sequences were obtained from peripheral blood. The CDR3 loop is CASSRYYNSPLHF. CDR3 sequence (DNA): TGTGCCAGTAGTCGGTACTATAATTCACCCCTCCACTTT.